This TCR beta chain was observed in a study of T cells in Graves' hyperthyroidism and ophthalmopathy. Study findings and constraints: Most thyroid clonotypes with frequency above 0.001 were detected in blood. Before onset, by a median of approximately 6.2 months, the model predicted ophthalmopathy.

Amplified regions were TCR beta CDR3 sequences from RNA transcripts. Initially, a first-round RT-PCR of the TCR CDR3 employed the HTBI primer set. TCRdb ran MiXCR on the multiplex PCR reads and lists one entry per CDR3 protein. The sample contains more than 500,000 distinct CDR3 sequences, around 13% of which appear only once. Points on this clonotype: Its specificity is not known.

The trim removed 4 bases at V and 9 bases at J, leaving 11 bases unmatched. This CDR3 is built from 14 residues. Germline assignment: CDR1 SQVTM and CDR2 ANQGSEA. Those with hyperthyroidism were 18 to 65 years old, newly diagnosed, and ill for under 2 months. A patient was excluded if there was uncontrolled infection, other autoimmune disease, pregnancy or lactation. Sequencing was performed on blood. The rearrangement joins TRBV29-1 to TRBJ2-1, with 8 positions matching TRBD1. The TCR originated in a woman between 35 and 50 years old with Graves' hyperthyroidism. The CDR3 DNA reads TGCAGCGTTGTAGGCTTCGGACAGGGAGGTGAGCAGTTCTTC. Translation gives CSVVGFGQGGEQFF.